These 16 T cell receptor beta chains were sequenced from one sample in a study of blood T cell repertoires in COVID-19. The table came from immunoSEQ multiplex PCR; TCRdb's copy has only in-frame clones and leaves some out. The repertoire consists of over 200,000 clones, with roughly 80% occurring once and the leading ten covering under 2%. Sequenced material: PBMCs or T cells enriched from blood (not recorded which). All receptors derive from a man in his 60s who had recovered from COVID-19.

This chain links TRBV18 with TRBJ1-3; TRBD1 is a possible D gene (6 bases). V lost 1 base to trimming and J lost 2 bases, with 12 bases between them. The CDR3 loop spans 16 amino acids. Germline CDR1 KGHSH, CDR2 LQKENI. CDR3 coding DNA: TGTGCCAGCTCACCACGTACAGGGCGAACTGGAAACACCATATATTTT. The encoded protein is CASSPRTGRTGNTIYF.

CDR3 nucleotides: TGTGCCAGCACCCCGACTAGCGGGGGGCTGCCGCAGTATTTT. Protein: CASTPTSGGLPQYF. The rearrangement joins TRBV2 to TRBJ2-3; 13 nucleotides line up with TRBD2. CDR1 and CDR2 (germline): SNHLY, FYNNEI. V lost 7 bases, J lost 10 bases, and 8 bases stayed unmatched. The CDR3 extends over 14 amino acids.

The rearrangement links TRBV7-6 to TRBJ1-1, with TRBD1 matching 9 bases. CDR3 length: 15 amino acids. Germline CDR1 is SGHVS and CDR2 is FNYEAQ. Trimming removed 4 bases from V and 3 bases from J; junction bases left unmatched: 6. The CDR3 loop is CASSSDRGGDTEAFF. The CDR3 DNA sequence: TGTGCCAGCAGCTCGGACAGGGGAGGGGACACTGAAGCTTTCTTT.

This clone was recorded a few times. The chain is built from TRBV2 and TRBJ1-1; 7 positions match TRBD1. With 7 bases clipped from V and 0 bases from J, the junction kept 5 bases outside the gene matches. Germline V gene data show CDR1 as SNHLY and CDR2 as FYNNEI. The CDR3 loop spans 14 amino acids. The CDR3: CASTRQGLNTEAFF. DNA of the CDR3: TGTGCCAGCACTAGACAGGGCTTGAACACTGAAGCTTTCTTT.

The table lists this clone with a count of one. The genes are TRBV30 and TRBJ1-2; D is undetermined. Trimming removed 4 bases at V and 1 base at J, with 7 bases between. This CDR3 is 12 amino acids long. Germline lookup yields CDR1 GTSNPN and CDR2 SVGIG (reference sequence). The CDR3 protein is CAWTVGNYGYTF. The CDR3, as DNA: TGTGCCTGGACGGTCGGTAACTATGGCTACACCTTC.

The chain combines TRBV30 with TRBJ2-7, with 7 positions matching TRBD2. The junction had 13 bases not matched to a gene; V was cut back by 5 bases and J by 6 bases. CDR1 and CDR2 (germline): GTSNPN, SVGIG (reference sequence). The CDR3 totals 14 residues. The CDR3 reads CAWESGELASEQYF. For the CDR3, the DNA is TGTGCCTGGGAGAGCGGGGAGCTAGCTTCCGAGCAGTACTTC.

The chain carries TRBV19 and TRBJ1-1; D perhaps matches TRBD1 (5 bases). The CDR3 contains 13 residues. Germline values: CDR1 LNHDA, CDR2 SQIVND (reference sequence). V lost 7 bases and J 2 bases, leaving 11 bases between the germline ends. The CDR3 DNA sequence: TGTGCCAGTAACCCGACAGCCAACACTGAAGCTTTCTTT. Translation: CASNPTANTEAFF.

The chain has TRBV11-2 and TRBJ1-1; perhaps TRBD1 as D (6 bases). The CDR3 consists of 13 residues. Deletions cut 6 bases from V and 4 bases from J, with 12 bases between. Germline CDR1 reads SGHAT; CDR2 reads FQNNGV. The CDR3 loop reads CASSRDRPTEAFF. The CDR3 nucleotides read TGTGCCAGCAGTCGAGACAGGCCCACTGAAGCTTTCTTT.

The chain recombines TRBV4-3 with TRBJ2-3; D ambiguous. Germline V gene sequence: CDR1 LGHNA, CDR2 YSLEER. CDR3 length: 15 amino acids. V was pared by 4 bases and J by 0 bases, with 11 bases between. This CDR3 reads CASSRVYPSTDTQYF. CDR3 DNA sequence: TGCGCCAGCAGCCGAGTATACCCTAGCACAGATACGCAGTATTTT.

This clone was counted between two and nine times. This chain uses TRBV9 with TRBJ2-2; a possible D gene is TRBD1 (5 bases). The CDR3 is 16 residues long. Trimming pared 0 bases from V and 0 bases from J, leaving 9 bases between. Germline V gene lookup returns CDR1 SGDLS and CDR2 YYNGEE. CDR3 amino acids: CASSVGSRANTGELFF. The CDR3 DNA reads TGTGCCAGCAGCGTAGGAAGCAGGGCGAACACCGGGGAGCTGTTTTTT.

V and J are TRBV9 and TRBJ2-2; 9 bases fit TRBD1. In germline, CDR1 is SGDLS, CDR2 YYNGEE. V shed 3 bases, J shed 0 bases, and the junction held 3 bases outside the gene matches. The CDR3 totals 16 residues. The CDR3 is CASSAGQGANTGELFF. Here the CDR3 DNA reads TGTGCCAGCAGCGCGGGACAGGGCGCGAACACCGGGGAGCTGTTTTTT.

The V and J genes are TRBV27 and TRBJ1-1; no firm D call. The germline V gene has CDR1 MNHEY and CDR2 SMNVEV (reference sequence). The V end was cut by 6 bases, the J end by 3 bases, with 11 bases between. CDR3 size: 13 residues. The CDR3 spells CASRWSGDTEAFF. The CDR3, as DNA: TGTGCCAGCAGATGGTCCGGGGACACTGAAGCTTTCTTT.

This chain connects TRBV28 to TRBJ2-7, with D tentatively TRBD2 (7 bases). Germline values: CDR1 MDHEN, CDR2 SYDVKM. Trimming took off 9 bases at V and 4 bases at J, with 19 bases between the two ends. The CDR3 is 14 amino acids. Here the CDR3 DNA reads TGTGCCAGTCAGATCGGGGGGCTCGGGTACGAGCAGTACTTC. Its protein product is CASQIGGLGYEQYF.

The chain employs TRBV3-1 (or the pseudogene TRBV3-2) and TRBJ2-2, with 11 bases that match TRBD2. J was trimmed by 4 bases and V by 4 bases; bases with no gene match: 11. This CDR3 is built from 18 residues. From germline, CDR1 is LGHDT and CDR2 YNNKEL (reference sequence). The CDR3 DNA follows: TGTGCCAGCAGCCCGGGGATAGCGGGGGGGCCGAGCACCGGGGAGCTGTTTTTT. The encoded protein is CASSPGIAGGPSTGELFF.

A few counts support this clone. The chain combines TRBV5-6 with TRBJ1-4; D possibly corresponds to TRBD1 (5 bases). V lost 4 bases, J lost 7 bases, and 14 bases lay in between. The CDR3 sequence is 14 residues long. Germline assignment: CDR1 SGHDT and CDR2 YYEEEE. This CDR3 is CASSVRAGSEKLFF. The CDR3 nucleotides are TGTGCCAGCAGCGTTCGGGCAGGGTCTGAAAAACTGTTTTTT.

The rearrangement joins TRBV7-2 to TRBJ1-1, with 7 positions matching TRBD1. This CDR3 is built from 14 residues. Per the germline V gene, CDR1 is SGHTA and CDR2 is FQGNSA. J lost 2 bases, V lost 3 bases, and 3 bases had no gene match. CDR3 protein: CASSLGQYNTEAFF. The DNA of the CDR3 is TGTGCCAGCAGCTTGGGACAGTACAACACTGAAGCTTTCTTT.